This passage covers 27 T cell receptor beta chains from one sample sequenced in a study of T-cell reconstitution after alpha-beta-depleted transplantation in children. The library targeted TCRbeta and was prepared with unique molecular identifiers. TCRdb fed the PCR reads into MiXCR, producing one record per CDR3 protein. The repertoire holds around 22,000 distinct CDR3 sequences, with roughly a tenth as singletons. Sequenced material: PBMCs from the stem cell graft donor, taken from the stem cell graft. The source is a human donor who donated a stem cell graft to a child with chronic granulomatous disease.

This clonotype was recorded many times. In DNA form, the CDR3 reads TGTGCCAGCAGTTCTAAAAGCTATCAGCCCCAGCATTTT. Its protein is CASSSKSYQPQHF. V gene TRBV12-3 or TRBV12-4 combines with J gene TRBJ1-5, with D uncertain. Trimming stripped 4 bases from V and 5 bases from J, with 9 bases between. The CDR3 is 13 residues long.

This clonotype has ten or more counts. This chain uses TRBV28 with TRBJ2-6, with D tentatively TRBD1 or TRBD2 (6 bases each). V dropped 2 bases and J dropped 0 bases, with 14 bases sitting between them. In germline, CDR1 is MDHEN, CDR2 SYDVKM. The length of the CDR3 is 18 residues. The CDR3 nucleotides read TGTGCCAGCAGTTTAGGGGGCGGGATCGTCTCTGGGGCCAACGTCCTGACTTTC. Translation: CASSLGGGIVSGANVLTF.

This clonotype was seen ten or more times. The chain uses TRBV11-2 and TRBJ2-1, with 7 bases lining up with TRBD2. The CDR3 runs to 17 residues. The ends lost 0 bases at V and 4 bases at J; junction bases unmatched: 9. Per the germline V gene, CDR1 is SGHAT and CDR2 is FQNNGV. CDR3 amino acids: CASSLDLSSSGYNEQFF. DNA for the CDR3: TGTGCCAGCAGCTTAGATCTATCTTCTAGCGGTTACAATGAGCAGTTCTTC.

The sample holds many counts of this clonotype. The gene calls are TRBV5-6 and TRBJ1-1; D unclear. With 1 base removed from V and 0 bases from J, the gap between germline ends came to 4 bases. This CDR3 contains 13 residues. Germline CDR1 SGHDT, CDR2 YYEEEE. This CDR3 is CASSLSLNTEAFF. DNA for the CDR3: TGTGCCAGCAGCTTGTCCCTGAACACTGAAGCTTTCTTT.

The table lists this clonotype with a few counts. It may be a read error: a sequence one base away is much more abundant. The chain carries TRBV29-1 and TRBJ2-3; D uncertain. This CDR3 is 11 amino acids long. Germline V gene data show CDR1 as SQVTM and CDR2 as ANQGSEA. CDR3 protein: CSVDVSDTHYF. The CDR3 nucleotides read TGCAGCGTTGACGTGAGTGATACGCATTATTTT.

This clonotype has a count of ten or more. The J gene is TRBJ2-1, the V gene TRBV7-2, with 7 bases identical to TRBD2. The ends lost 1 base at V and 9 bases at J; junction bases unmatched: 6. CDR1 and CDR2 (germline): SGHTA, FQGNSA. The CDR3 is 14 amino acids. CDR3 loop: CASSLGGGYVEQFF. CDR3 sequence (DNA): TGTGCCAGCAGCTTAGGGGGGGGGTACGTTGAGCAGTTCTTC.

There are many counts of this clonotype. Written as DNA, the CDR3 is TGTGCCAGCAGTGAAGCTAGACTCACCGGCTCCTCTGGGGCCAACGTCCTGACTTTC. Translated: CASSEARLTGSSGANVLTF. The rearrangement joins TRBV2 to TRBJ2-6; D ambiguous. The CDR3 has 19 amino acids. V lost 0 bases and J 0 bases, leaving 15 bases between the germline ends. CDR1 and CDR2 (germline): SNHLY, FYNNEI.

This clonotype was found many times. The chain couples TRBV20-1 to TRBJ2-1, with 7 positions matching TRBD1. The CDR3 is 13 amino acids. CDR1 and CDR2 from the germline V gene are DFQATT and SNEGSKA (reference sequence). After removal of 5 bases from V and 4 bases from J, the junction contained 5 bases not matched to a gene. This chain's CDR3 is CSAGDSFYNEQFF. The CDR3 DNA follows: TGCAGTGCTGGGGACAGTTTTTACAATGAGCAGTTCTTC.

Sample share makes this clonotype medium-sized. The chain has TRBV7-6 and TRBJ2-7; a possible D gene is TRBD2 (5 bases). V was cut by 0 bases and J by 3 bases, with 12 bases left in between. This CDR3 comprises 15 residues. Germline V gene lookup returns CDR1 SGHVS and CDR2 FNYEAQ. The CDR3 region is CASSLASRGSYEQYF. CDR3 bases: TGTGCCAGCAGCTTAGCGAGCCGGGGAAGCTACGAGCAGTACTTC.

In its sample, this clonotype was seen many times. The V and J genes are TRBV7-9 and TRBJ2-2; perhaps TRBD1 as D (5 bases). V gave up 4 bases and J gave up 6 bases, with 21 bases separating them. Germline CDR1 and CDR2: SEHNR and FQNEAQ (reference sequence). The CDR3 length is 17 residues. The CDR3 is CASSSLRIQGWAGELFF. Written as DNA, the CDR3 is TGTGCCAGCAGCTCCCTAAGGATCCAGGGTTGGGCCGGGGAGCTGTTTTTT.

Ten or more counts support this clonotype. V is TRBV28 and J is TRBJ2-1; 12 nucleotides line up with TRBD2. This CDR3 region has 16 residues. V lost 2 bases and J lost 9; bases outside the gene matches: 8. In germline, CDR1 is MDHEN, CDR2 SYDVKM. The CDR3 sequence: CASSLITSGGRREQFF. In DNA, the CDR3 is TGTGCCAGCAGTTTAATTACTAGCGGGGGGAGGCGTGAGCAGTTCTTC.

This clonotype came up many times. This chain uses TRBV27 with TRBJ2-2; 10 bases are a match to TRBD1. This CDR3 is built from 15 residues. The V gene end was trimmed by 5 bases and the J gene end by 3 bases; junction bases not matched to a gene: 3. Germline V gene sequence: CDR1 MNHEY, CDR2 SMNVEV (reference sequence). This CDR3 is CASSVTGGHTGELFF. The CDR3, as DNA: TGTGCCAGCAGTGTGACAGGGGGCCACACCGGGGAGCTGTTTTTT.

This clonotype has ten or more counts. The chain carries TRBV15 and TRBJ1-5, with no clear D. The CDR3 loop spans 14 amino acids. CDR1 LNHNV and CDR2 YYDKDF come from the germline V gene (reference sequence). Trimming cost V 7 bases and J 8 bases, with 18 bases left between them. CDR3 amino acids: CATKGRLEGEPQHF. CDR3 bases: TGTGCCACCAAAGGACGGTTAGAGGGAGAGCCCCAGCATTTT.

By its share, this clonotype is medium-sized (0.01 to 0.1%). This chain links TRBV28 with TRBJ1-3, with no clear D. The CDR3 totals 15 residues. Germline-derived CDR1 and CDR2 are MDHEN and SYDVKM. V was pared by 3 bases and J by 3 bases, with 12 bases between. This chain's CDR3 is CASSFPRQHGNTIYF. The CDR3 DNA reads TGTGCCAGCAGTTTCCCCCGACAACATGGAAACACCATATATTTT.

This clonotype was seen at least ten times. The rearrangement links TRBV27 to TRBJ2-7; D is uncertain. Germline assignment: CDR1 MNHEY and CDR2 SMNVEV (reference sequence). The V end was cut by 6 bases, the J end by 1 base, with 10 bases between. CDR3 size: 13 residues. As DNA, the CDR3 is TGTGCCAGCAGCTTGACATTGTCCTACGAGCAGTACTTC. Translated, it gives CASSLTLSYEQYF.

This clonotype was observed at least ten times. The V gene is TRBV20-1, the J gene TRBJ1-3; unclear D gene. V was shortened by 6 bases and J by 1 base, with 4 bases between the two germline ends. CDR1 is DFQATT, CDR2 SNEGSKA, per germline (reference sequence). The CDR3 is 11 amino acids. For the CDR3, the DNA is TGCAGTGCACTTTCTGGAAACACCATATATTTT. Translated, it gives CSALSGNTIYF.

This clonotype has a count of ten or more. This chain joins TRBV27 and TRBJ1-5, with TRBD1 matching over 8 bases. Germline V CDR1 and CDR2: MNHEY, SMNVEV (reference sequence). With 7 bases clipped from V and 5 bases from J, the junction kept 10 bases outside the gene matches. The CDR3 has 15 amino acids. The CDR3 region has the DNA TGTGCCAGCAAACGGACAGGGAGACGGTATCAGCCCCAGCATTTT. This codes for CASKRTGRRYQPQHF.

The chain joins TRBV6-1 to TRBJ2-1, with D possibly TRBD1 on 6 matching bases. The germline gives CDR1 MNHNS, CDR2 SASEGT. CDR3 length: 16 residues. Trimming removed 7 bases from V and 4 bases from J, with 20 bases in between. Here the CDR3 DNA reads TGTGCCAGCACTAACCGCGACAGGAGCTATTACAATGAGCAGTTCTTC. Its translation: CASTNRDRSYYNEQFF.

This clonotype has ten or more counts. The rearrangement uses TRBV29-1 and TRBJ2-5; TRBD2 matches 8 bases. Germline CDR1 reads SQVTM; CDR2 reads ANQGSEA. V lost 6 bases to trimming and J lost 0 bases; unmatched junction nucleotides: 12. The CDR3 runs to 16 residues. This CDR3 reads CSVGYAGLGNQETQYF. The DNA for the CDR3 is TGCAGCGTCGGCTACGCGGGACTAGGTAACCAAGAGACCCAGTACTTC.

Ten or more counts support this clonotype. J is TRBJ2-3 and V is TRBV12-3 or TRBV12-4; unclear D gene. The CDR3 runs to 14 residues. V lost 3 bases, J lost 6 bases, and 13 bases lay in between. The CDR3 nucleotides are TGTGCCAGCAGTTTTTTTAAGGAGTTGGATACGCAGTATTTT. It yields the protein CASSFFKELDTQYF.

Ten or more counts support this clonotype. The chain uses TRBV6-5 and TRBJ2-2, with D maybe TRBD2 (5 bases). The V and J ends lost 6 bases and 5 bases respectively, with 13 bases between them. The germline V gene has CDR1 MNHEY and CDR2 SVGAGI. The length of the CDR3 is 14 residues. The CDR3 sequence is CASRMRAATGELFF. In nucleotides, the CDR3 is TGTGCCAGCAGAATGAGGGCAGCAACCGGGGAGCTGTTTTTT.

This clonotype was recorded at least ten times. This rearrangement joins TRBV20-1 to TRBJ1-6, with D unclear. V lost 0 bases to trimming and J lost 6 bases, with 15 bases between them. Germline V lookup: CDR1 DFQATT, CDR2 SNEGSKA (reference sequence). CDR3 length: 16 residues. The CDR3 region has the DNA TGCAGTGCTAGAGACCGACGGGCGAGCGGTAATTCACCCCTCCACTTT. Its protein product is CSARDRRASGNSPLHF.

This clonotype was counted ten times or more. This chain joins TRBV27 and TRBJ2-7; D unclear. The CDR3 is 15 amino acids. Germline V CDR1 and CDR2: MNHEY, SMNVEV (reference sequence). With 2 bases removed from V and 5 bases from J, the gap between germline ends came to 16 bases. The DNA of the CDR3 is TGTGCCAGCAGTTTAGGGTCAGAGAGGTCGGACGAGCAGTACTTC. Amino acid sequence: CASSLGSERSDEQYF.

This clonotype was recorded many times. The gene calls are TRBV6-2 or TRBV6-3 and TRBJ1-6; D is perhaps TRBD1 (5 bases). CDR1 is MNHEY and CDR2 is SVGEGT in the germline V gene. Trimming removed 5 bases from V and 7 bases from J, with 9 bases in between. The CDR3 runs to 13 residues. The CDR3 DNA sequence: TGTGCCAGCAGTACCGGGACGAATTCACCCCTCCACTTT. Amino acids: CASSTGTNSPLHF.

Ten or more counts support this clonotype. The V gene is TRBV12-3 or TRBV12-4, the J gene TRBJ2-3; 11 nucleotides agree with TRBD2. V trimming: 5 bases; J trimming: 6 bases; junction bases outside the gene matches: 13. This CDR3 comprises 17 residues. In DNA, the CDR3 is TGTGCCAGCAGTCCTTCTAGCGGGAGGCATCCAGGGGATACGCAGTATTTT. Its translation: CASSPSSGRHPGDTQYF.

This clonotype came up many times. This sequence joins TRBV29-1 and TRBJ1-1; 8 bases are a match to TRBD1. This CDR3 has 13 residues. V trimming: 8 bases; J trimming: 1 base; junction bases outside the gene matches: 6. CDR1 SQVTM and CDR2 ANQGSEA come from the germline V gene. The CDR3 reads CSTRTGPNTEAFF. The CDR3 DNA follows: TGCAGCACCCGGACAGGGCCGAACACTGAAGCTTTCTTT. The whole variable domain, remainder taken from reference TRBV29-1 and TRBJ1-1, is SAVISQKPSRDICQRGTSLTIQCQVDSQVTMMFWYRQQPGQSLTLIATANQGSEATYESGFVIDKFPISRPNLTFSTLTVSNMSPEDSSIYLCSTRTGPNTEAFFGQGTRLTVV.

This clonotype appeared many times. CDR3 nucleotides: TGTGCCAGCAGCAGAGACAGCGCCTACGAGCAGTACTTC. It encodes CASSRDSAYEQYF. The chain couples TRBV7-9 to TRBJ2-7; D might be TRBD1 (5 bases). V lost 5 bases, J lost 2 bases, and 10 bases lay in between. The CDR3 totals 13 residues. From germline, CDR1 is SEHNR and CDR2 FQNEAQ (reference sequence).